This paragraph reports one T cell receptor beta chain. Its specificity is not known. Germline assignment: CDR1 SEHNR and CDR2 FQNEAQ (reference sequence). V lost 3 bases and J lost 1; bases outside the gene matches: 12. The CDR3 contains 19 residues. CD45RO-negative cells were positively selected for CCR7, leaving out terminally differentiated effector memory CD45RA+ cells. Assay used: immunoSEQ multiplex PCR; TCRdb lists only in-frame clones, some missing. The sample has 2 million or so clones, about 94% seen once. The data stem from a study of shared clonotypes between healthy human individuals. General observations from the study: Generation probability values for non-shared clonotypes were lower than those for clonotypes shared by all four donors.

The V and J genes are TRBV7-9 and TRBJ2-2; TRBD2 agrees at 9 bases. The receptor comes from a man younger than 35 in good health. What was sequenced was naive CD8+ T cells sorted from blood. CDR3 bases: TGTGCCAGCAGCTTCCCGGGGGGTAGCGGGGGAAAGAACACCGGGGAGCTGTTTTTT. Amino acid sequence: CASSFPGGSGGKNTGELFF.